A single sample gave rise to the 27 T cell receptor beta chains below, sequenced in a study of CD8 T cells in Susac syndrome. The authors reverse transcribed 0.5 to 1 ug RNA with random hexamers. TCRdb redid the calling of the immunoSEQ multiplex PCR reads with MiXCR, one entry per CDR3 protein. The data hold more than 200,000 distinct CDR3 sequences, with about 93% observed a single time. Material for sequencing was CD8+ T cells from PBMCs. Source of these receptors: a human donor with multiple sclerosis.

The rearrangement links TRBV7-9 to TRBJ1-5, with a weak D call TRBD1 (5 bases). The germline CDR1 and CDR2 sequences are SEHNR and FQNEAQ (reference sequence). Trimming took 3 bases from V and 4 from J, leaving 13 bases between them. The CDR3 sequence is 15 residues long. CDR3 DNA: TGTGCCAGCAGCTTCGAAGGGGTGGTAAATCAGCCCCAGCATTTT. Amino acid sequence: CASSFEGVVNQPQHF. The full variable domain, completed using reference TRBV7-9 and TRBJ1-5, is DTGVSQNPRHKITKRGQNVTFRCDPISEHNRLYWYRQTLGQGPEFLTYFQNEAQLEKSRLLSDRFSAERPKGSFSTLEIQRTEQGDSAMYLCASSFEGVVNQPQHFGDGTRLSIL.

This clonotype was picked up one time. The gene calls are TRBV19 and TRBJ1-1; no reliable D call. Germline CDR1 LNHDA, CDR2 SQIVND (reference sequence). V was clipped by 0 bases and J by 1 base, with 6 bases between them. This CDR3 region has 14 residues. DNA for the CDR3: TGTGCCAGTAGTATAGAGGAGGGGAACACTGAAGCTTTCTTT. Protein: CASSIEEGNTEAFF.

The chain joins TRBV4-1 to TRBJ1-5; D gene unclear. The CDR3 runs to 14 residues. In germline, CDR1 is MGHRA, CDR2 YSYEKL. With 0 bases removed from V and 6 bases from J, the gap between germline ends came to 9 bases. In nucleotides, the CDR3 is TGCGCCAGCAGCCAAGATATTGGAGGTCAGCCCCAGCATTTT. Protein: CASSQDIGGQPQHF.

For the CDR3, the DNA is TGTGCCAGCAGCTGGGGGGACAGTCGGAATGAAAAACTGTTTTTT. Residues: CASSWGDSRNEKLFF. The chain recombines TRBV7-6 with TRBJ1-4, with TRBD1 matching over 7 bases. Germline V CDR1 and CDR2: SGHVS, FNYEAQ. The CDR3 has 15 residues. V lost 4 bases to trimming and J lost 5 bases; unmatched junction nucleotides: 7.

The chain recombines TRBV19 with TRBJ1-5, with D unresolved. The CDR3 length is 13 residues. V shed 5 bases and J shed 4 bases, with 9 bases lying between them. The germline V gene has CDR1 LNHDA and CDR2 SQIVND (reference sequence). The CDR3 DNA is TGTGCCAGTAGTGTGTCAAAAAATCAGCCCCAGCATTTT. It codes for CASSVSKNQPQHF. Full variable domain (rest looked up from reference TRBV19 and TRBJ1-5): DGGITQSPKYLFRKEGQNVTLSCEQNLNHDAMYWYRQDPGQGLRLIYYSQIVNDFQKGDIAEGYSVSREKKESFPLTVTSAQKNPTAFYLCASSVSKNQPQHFGDGTRLSIL.

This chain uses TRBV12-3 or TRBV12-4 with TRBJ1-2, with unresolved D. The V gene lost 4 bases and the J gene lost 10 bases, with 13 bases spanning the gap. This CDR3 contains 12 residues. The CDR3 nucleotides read TGTGCCAGCAGTTCTGGCGATTCTTACTACACCTTC. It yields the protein CASSSGDSYYTF.

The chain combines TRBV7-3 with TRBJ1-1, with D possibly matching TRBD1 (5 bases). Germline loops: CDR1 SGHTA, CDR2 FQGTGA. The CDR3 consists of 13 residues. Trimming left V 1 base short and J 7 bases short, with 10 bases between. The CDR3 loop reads CASSLMGGDEAFF. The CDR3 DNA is TGTGCCAGCAGCTTAATGGGAGGGGATGAAGCTTTCTTT.

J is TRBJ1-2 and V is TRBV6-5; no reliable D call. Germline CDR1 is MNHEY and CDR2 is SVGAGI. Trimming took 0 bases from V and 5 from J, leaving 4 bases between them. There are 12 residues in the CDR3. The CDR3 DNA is TGTGCCAGCAGTTACTCTGGTTATGGCTACACCTTC. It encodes CASSYSGYGYTF.

The CDR3 DNA is TGCAGTGCCTGGGCGGGGGGGATGAACACTGAAGCTTTCTTT. This codes for CSAWAGGMNTEAFF. V is TRBV20-1 and J is TRBJ1-1, with D tentatively TRBD1 (5 bases). Per the germline V gene, CDR1 is DFQATT and CDR2 is SNEGSKA (reference sequence). The ends were cut back, 6 bases at V and 0 bases at J, with 14 bases in the middle. The CDR3 length is 14 residues.

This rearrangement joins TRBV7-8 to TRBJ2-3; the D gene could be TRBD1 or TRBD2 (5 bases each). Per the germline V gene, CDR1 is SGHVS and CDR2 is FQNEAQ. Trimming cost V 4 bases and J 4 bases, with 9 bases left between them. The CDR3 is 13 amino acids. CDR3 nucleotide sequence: TGTGCCAGCAGCTGGGGGAGTCCAGATACGCAGTATTTT. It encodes CASSWGSPDTQYF.

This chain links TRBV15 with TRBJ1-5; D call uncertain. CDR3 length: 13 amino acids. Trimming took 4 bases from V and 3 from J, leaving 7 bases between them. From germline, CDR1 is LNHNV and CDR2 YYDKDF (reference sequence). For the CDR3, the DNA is TGTGCCACCAGCATCTCCCTCAATCAGCCCCAGCATTTT. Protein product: CATSISLNQPQHF.

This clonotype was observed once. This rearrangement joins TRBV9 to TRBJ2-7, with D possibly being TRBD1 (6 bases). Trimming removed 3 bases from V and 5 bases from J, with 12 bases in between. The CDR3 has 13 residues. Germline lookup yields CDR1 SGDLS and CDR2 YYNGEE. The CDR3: CASSAEWTDEQYF. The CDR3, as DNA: TGTGCCAGCAGCGCTGAATGGACAGACGAGCAGTACTTC.

CDR3 bases: TGTGCCAGCAGCCAAGATGAGGGTTCGAACACCGGGGAGCTGTTTTTT. Protein product: CASSQDEGSNTGELFF. The V gene is TRBV3-1, the J gene TRBJ2-2; tentative D call: TRBD2 (5 bases). Germline-derived CDR1 and CDR2 are LGHDT and YNNKEL (reference sequence). This CDR3 has 16 residues. V lost 0 bases, J lost 0 bases, and 8 bases lay in between.

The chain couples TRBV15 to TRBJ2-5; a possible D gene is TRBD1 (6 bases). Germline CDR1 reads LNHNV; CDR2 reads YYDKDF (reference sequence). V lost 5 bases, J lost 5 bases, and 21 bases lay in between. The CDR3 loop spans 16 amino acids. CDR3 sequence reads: CATSPREGQSWETQYF. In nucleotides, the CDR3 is TGTGCCACCAGCCCGAGGGAAGGACAGTCCTGGGAGACCCAGTACTTC. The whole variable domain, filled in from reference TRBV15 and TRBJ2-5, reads DAMVIQNPRYQVTQFGKPVTLSCSQTLNHNVMYWYQQKSSQAPKLLFHYYDKDFNNEADTPDNFQSRRPNTSFCFLDIRSPGLGDTAMYLCATSPREGQSWETQYFGPGTRLLVL.

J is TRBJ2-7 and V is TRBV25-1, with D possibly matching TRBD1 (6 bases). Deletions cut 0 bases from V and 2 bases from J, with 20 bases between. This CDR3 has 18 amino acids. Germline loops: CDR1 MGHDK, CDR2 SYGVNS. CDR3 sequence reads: CASSEYYQGPGVTYEQYF. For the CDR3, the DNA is TGTGCCAGCAGTGAATATTATCAGGGGCCAGGGGTTACCTACGAGCAGTACTTC.

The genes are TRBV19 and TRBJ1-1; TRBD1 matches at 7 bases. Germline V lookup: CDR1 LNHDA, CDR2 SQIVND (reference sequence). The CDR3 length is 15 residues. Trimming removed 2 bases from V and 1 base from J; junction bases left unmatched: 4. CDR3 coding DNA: TGTGCCAGTAGTATATCGGCAGGGGGGAACACTGAAGCTTTCTTT. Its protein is CASSISAGGNTEAFF.

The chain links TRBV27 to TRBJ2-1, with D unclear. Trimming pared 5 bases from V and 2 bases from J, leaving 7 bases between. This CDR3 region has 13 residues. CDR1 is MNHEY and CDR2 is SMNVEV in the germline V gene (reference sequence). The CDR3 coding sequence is TGTGCCAGCAGTGAACCCCCCTACAATGAGCAGTTCTTC. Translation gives CASSEPPYNEQFF.

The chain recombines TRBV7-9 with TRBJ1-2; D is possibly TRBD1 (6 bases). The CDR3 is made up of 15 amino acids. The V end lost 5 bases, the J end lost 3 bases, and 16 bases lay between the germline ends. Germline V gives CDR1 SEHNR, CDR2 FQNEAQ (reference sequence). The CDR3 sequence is CASSSRTEVYYGYTF. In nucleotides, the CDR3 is TGTGCCAGCAGCAGCCGGACAGAGGTTTACTATGGCTACACCTTC.

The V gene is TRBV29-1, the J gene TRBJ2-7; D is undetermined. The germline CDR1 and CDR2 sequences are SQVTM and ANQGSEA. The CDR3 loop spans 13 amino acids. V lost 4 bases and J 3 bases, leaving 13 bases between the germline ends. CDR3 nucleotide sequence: TGCAGCGTTGTTGTGGGGATACTCTACGAGCAGTACTTC. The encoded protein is CSVVVGILYEQYF.

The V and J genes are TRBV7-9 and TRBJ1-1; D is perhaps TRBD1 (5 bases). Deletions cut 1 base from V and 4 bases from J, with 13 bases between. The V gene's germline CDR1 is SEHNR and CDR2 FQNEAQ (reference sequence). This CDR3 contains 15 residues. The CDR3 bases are TGTGCCAGCAGCTTAGTCGTCGCGGGGCCCACTGAAGCTTTCTTT. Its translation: CASSLVVAGPTEAFF. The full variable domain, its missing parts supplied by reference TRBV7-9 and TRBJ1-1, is DTGVSQNPRHKITKRGQNVTFRCDPISEHNRLYWYRQTLGQGPEFLTYFQNEAQLEKSRLLSDRFSAERPKGSFSTLEIQRTEQGDSAMYLCASSLVVAGPTEAFFGQGTRLTVV.

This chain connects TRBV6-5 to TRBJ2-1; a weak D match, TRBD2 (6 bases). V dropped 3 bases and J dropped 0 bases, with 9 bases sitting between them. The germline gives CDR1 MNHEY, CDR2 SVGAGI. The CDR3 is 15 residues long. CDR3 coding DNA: TGTGCCAGCAGTTATGGCGGGGACTCCTACAATGAGCAGTTCTTC. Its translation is CASSYGGDSYNEQFF.

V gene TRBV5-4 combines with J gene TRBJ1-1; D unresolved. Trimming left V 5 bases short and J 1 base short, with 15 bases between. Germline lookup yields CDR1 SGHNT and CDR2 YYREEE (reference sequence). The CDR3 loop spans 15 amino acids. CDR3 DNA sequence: TGTGCCAGCAGGGTCTTGCAAGCCGGGAACACTGAAGCTTTCTTT. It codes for CASRVLQAGNTEAFF.

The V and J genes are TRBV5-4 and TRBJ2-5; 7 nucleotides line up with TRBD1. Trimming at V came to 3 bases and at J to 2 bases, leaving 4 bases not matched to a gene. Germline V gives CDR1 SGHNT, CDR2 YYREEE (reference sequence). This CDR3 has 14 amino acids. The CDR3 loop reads CASSSPGQQETQYF. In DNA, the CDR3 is TGTGCCAGCAGCTCACCGGGACAGCAAGAGACCCAGTACTTC.

CDR3 amino acids: CAWSGEIYEQYF. In DNA, the CDR3 is TGTGCCTGGAGTGGGGAGATTTACGAGCAGTACTTC. This chain uses TRBV30 with TRBJ2-7, with D possibly TRBD2 on 5 matching bases. Trimming shortened V by 1 base and J by 4 bases, and 8 bases separated the two germline ends. The CDR3 contains 12 residues. Germline CDR1 reads GTSNPN; CDR2 reads SVGIG (reference sequence). Together with reference TRBV30 and TRBJ2-7, the CDR3 gives the full variable domain: SQTIHQWPATLVQPVGSPLSLECTVEGTSNPNLYWYRQAAGRGLQLLFYSVGIGQISSEVPQNLSASRPQDRQFILSSKKLLLSDSGFYLCAWSGEIYEQYFGPGTRLTVT.

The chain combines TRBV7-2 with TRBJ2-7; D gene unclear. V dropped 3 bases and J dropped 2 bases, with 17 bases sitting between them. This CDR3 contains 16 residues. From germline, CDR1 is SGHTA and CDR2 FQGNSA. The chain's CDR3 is CASSFPFAGSPYEQYF. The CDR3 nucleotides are TGTGCCAGCAGCTTCCCGTTTGCAGGATCCCCCTACGAGCAGTACTTC.

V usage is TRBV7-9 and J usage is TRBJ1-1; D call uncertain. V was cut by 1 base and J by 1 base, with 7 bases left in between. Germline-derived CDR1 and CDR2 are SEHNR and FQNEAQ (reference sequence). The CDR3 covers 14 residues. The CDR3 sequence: CASSLVGSNTEAFF. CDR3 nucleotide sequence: TGTGCCAGCAGCTTAGTCGGCTCGAACACTGAAGCTTTCTTT. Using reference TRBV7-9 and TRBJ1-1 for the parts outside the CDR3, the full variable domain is DTGVSQNPRHKITKRGQNVTFRCDPISEHNRLYWYRQTLGQGPEFLTYFQNEAQLEKSRLLSDRFSAERPKGSFSTLEIQRTEQGDSAMYLCASSLVGSNTEAFFGQGTRLTVV.

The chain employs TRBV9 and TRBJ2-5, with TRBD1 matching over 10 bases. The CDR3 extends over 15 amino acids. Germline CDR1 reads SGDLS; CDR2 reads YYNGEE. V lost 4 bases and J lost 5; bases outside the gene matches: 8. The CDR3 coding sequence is TGTGCCAGCAGCCTCCCGGACAGGGGGGATGAGACCCAGTACTTC. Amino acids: CASSLPDRGDETQYF.